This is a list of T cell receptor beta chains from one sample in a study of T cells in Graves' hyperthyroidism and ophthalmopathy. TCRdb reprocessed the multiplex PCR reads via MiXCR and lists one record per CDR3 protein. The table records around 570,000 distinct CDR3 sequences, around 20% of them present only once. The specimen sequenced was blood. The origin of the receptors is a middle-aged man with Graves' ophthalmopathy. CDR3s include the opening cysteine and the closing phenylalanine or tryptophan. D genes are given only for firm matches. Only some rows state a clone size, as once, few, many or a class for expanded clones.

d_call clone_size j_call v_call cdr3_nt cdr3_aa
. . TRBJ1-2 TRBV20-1 TGCAGTGCTAGAAGAAACCGAGGGGGGAATGACTATGGCTACACCTTC CSARRNRGGNDYGYTF
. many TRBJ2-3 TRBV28 TGTGCCAGCAGTCCCCACAGGGAGGTTACGCAGTATTTT CASSPHREVTQYF
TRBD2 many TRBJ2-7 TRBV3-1 TGTGCCAGCAGCCAAGATGGGCTAGCGGGGATATCCTACGAGCAGTACTTC CASSQDGLAGISYEQYF
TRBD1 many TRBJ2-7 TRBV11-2 TGTGCCAGCGGCCGGGACAGGGGCAACGAGCAGTACTTC CASGRDRGNEQYF
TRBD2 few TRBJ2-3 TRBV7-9 TGTGCCAGCAGCAACGGGGGGGCAGATACGCAGTATTTT CASSNGGADTQYF
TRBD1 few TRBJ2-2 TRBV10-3 TGTGCCATCAGTGAACAGGGGGGCCGTAACACCGGGGAGCTGTTTTTT CAISEQGGRNTGELFF
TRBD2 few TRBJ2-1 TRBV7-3 TGTGCCAGCAGCCCTAGAGCGGGAGGGCGGATTCATGAGCAGTTCTTC CASSPRAGGRIHEQFF
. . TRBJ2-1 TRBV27 TGTGCCAGCCAGCGGGTAAATGAGCAGTTCTTC CASQRVNEQFF
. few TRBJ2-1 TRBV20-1 TGCAGTGCTAGAAACCTGAAGGGGCTAGCGAGTTCCTACAATGAGCAGTTCTTC CSARNLKGLASSYNEQFF
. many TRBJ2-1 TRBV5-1 TGCGCCAGCAGGTTCGGGTCTAGCTCCTACAATGAGCAGTTCTTC CASRFGSSSYNEQFF
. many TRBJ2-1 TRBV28 TGTGCCAGCAGCCAATTTGAATTGGGTGAGCAGTTCTTC CASSQFELGEQFF
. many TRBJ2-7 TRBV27 TGTGCCAGCAGTTTATCTTGGACAGCTTACACCTTTTACGAGCAGTACTTC CASSLSWTAYTFYEQYF
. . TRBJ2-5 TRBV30 TGTGCCTGGAGTCTAGCGACTGGAGAGACCCAGTACTTC CAWSLATGETQYF
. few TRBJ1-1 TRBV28 TGTGCCAGCAGTTTTTATAGACGGATGAACGCTGAAGCTTTCTTT CASSFYRRMNAEAFF
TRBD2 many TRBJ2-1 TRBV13 TGTGCCAGCAGCTACCGACTAGCGGGGCCTCTAAGGGATGAGCAGTTCTTC CASSYRLAGPLRDEQFF
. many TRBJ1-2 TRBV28 TGTGCCAGCAGTTCTCCCCAGGGGTTTAACTATGGCTACACCTTC CASSSPQGFNYGYTF
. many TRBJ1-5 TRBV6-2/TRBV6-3 TGTGCCAGCAGGCGAACAGGCTTTGCTCAGCCCCAGCATTTT CASRRTGFAQPQHF
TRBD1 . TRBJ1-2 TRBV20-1 TGCAGTGTTAACGACAGGGGGCGTGGAGGCTACACCTTC CSVNDRGRGGYTF
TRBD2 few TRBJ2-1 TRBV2 TGTGCCAGCAGTGACGGGGGGGCCAAGGTTGAGCAGTTCTTC CASSDGGAKVEQFF
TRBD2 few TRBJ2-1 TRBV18 TGTGCCAGCTCACCACCACGTTCTAGCGGGGGTTACAATGAGCAGTTCTTC CASSPPRSSGGYNEQFF
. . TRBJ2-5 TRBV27 TGTGCCAGCAGTTCACTGGCAGCCAGTGAGACCCAGTACTTC CASSSLAASETQYF
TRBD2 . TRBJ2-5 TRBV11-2 TGTGCCAGCGGATACCCCCCTACCGGGACTAGCGTCGAAGAGACCCAGTACTTC CASGYPPTGTSVEETQYF
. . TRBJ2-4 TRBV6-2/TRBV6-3 TGTGCCAGCAGTTACCGGCAGGGGAGGAACATTCAGTACTTC CASSYRQGRNIQYF
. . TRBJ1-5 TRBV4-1 TGCGCCAGCAGCCCGGGACATTTCAATCAGCCCCAGCATTTT CASSPGHFNQPQHF
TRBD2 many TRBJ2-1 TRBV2 TGTGCCAGCAGTGATCAACGGCTAGCGGGAGTTGGGAAGAATGAGCAGTTCTTC CASSDQRLAGVGKNEQFF
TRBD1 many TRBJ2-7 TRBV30 TGTGCCTGGAGTGGAGGGACAGGGCCCTACGAGCAGTACTTC CAWSGGTGPYEQYF
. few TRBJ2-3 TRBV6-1 TGCGCCAGCAGTTCTTGGGAAAGAACGCAGTATTTT CASSSWERTQYF
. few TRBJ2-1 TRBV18 TGTGCCAGCTCACCCCCCCCGAGCTCCGGGAATGAGCAGTTCTTC CASSPPPSSGNEQFF
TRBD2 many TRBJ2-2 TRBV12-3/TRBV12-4 TGTGCCAGCAGTTTTCGGACTAGCGGAATCGCCGGGGAGCTGTTTTTT CASSFRTSGIAGELFF
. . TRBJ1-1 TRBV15 TGTGCCACCAGCAGGACAGCTCTGAACACTGAAGCTTTCTTT CATSRTALNTEAFF
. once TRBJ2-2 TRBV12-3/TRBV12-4 TGTGCCAGCAGTCGGCCCTACGGGGAGCTGTTTTTT CASSRPYGELFF
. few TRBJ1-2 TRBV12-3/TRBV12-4 TGTGCCAGCAATCGATGGACCGCGGATGGCTACACCTTC CASNRWTADGYTF
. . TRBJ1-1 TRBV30 TGTGCCTGGGAACCCCGGGCCGTGGTAGCTTTCTTT CAWEPRAVVAFF
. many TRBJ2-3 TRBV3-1 TGTGCCAGCAGCCAGGAAGGGGGGACCAGCACAGATACGCAGTATTTT CASSQEGGTSTDTQYF
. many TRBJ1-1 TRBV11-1 TGTGCCAGCAGCGAAGCAGGCGGCCCTGAAGCTTTCTTT CASSEAGGPEAFF
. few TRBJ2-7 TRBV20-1 TGCAGTGCTAGAGCCGGCCAGGGGCCCACCTACGAGCAGTACTTC CSARAGQGPTYEQYF
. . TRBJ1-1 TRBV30 TGTGCCTGGAAGACAGAGAACACTGAAGCTTTCTTT CAWKTENTEAFF
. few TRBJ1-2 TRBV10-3 TGTGCCATCAGTCAGGGCGACTATGGCTACACCTTC CAISQGDYGYTF
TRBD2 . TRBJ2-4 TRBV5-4 TGTGCCAGCAGCTCTATGACGGGGGGGAAAAACATTCAGTACTTC CASSSMTGGKNIQYF
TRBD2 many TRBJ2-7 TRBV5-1 TGCGCCAGCAGCTCAGGACTAGCGGGCCCCTACGAGCAGTACTTC CASSSGLAGPYEQYF
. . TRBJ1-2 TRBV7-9 TGTGCCAGCAGCTTAGCTGGGCGGCCGGGGGGCCCCTATGGCTACACCTTC CASSLAGRPGGPYGYTF